The 30 T cell receptor beta chains reported below all come from one sample, sequenced in a study of blood T cell repertoires in COVID-19. Only in-frame clones appear in the TCRdb table, and some are missing; sequencing was by immunoSEQ multiplex PCR. This sample yields around 150,000 clones, of which approximately 80% are seen a single time; roughly 17% belongs to the top ten. Sequenced input: peripheral blood. The source is a man aged 45-65 years with acute or convalescent COVID-19.

The V and J genes are TRBV7-3 and TRBJ2-1; D is uncertain. With 5 bases removed from V and 4 bases from J, the gap between germline ends came to 18 bases. CDR1 is SGHTA, CDR2 FQGTGA, per germline. CDR3 length: 16 residues. Here the CDR3 reads CASSPTPWVEYNEQFF. CDR3 sequence (DNA): TGTGCCAGCAGCCCCACCCCGTGGGTGGAGTACAATGAGCAGTTCTTC.

In this sample, this clone turned up many times. The rearrangement uses TRBV19 and TRBJ1-2; possible D gene TRBD1, 5 bases. Germline assignment: CDR1 LNHDA and CDR2 SQIVND (reference sequence). V was shortened by 5 bases and J by 4 bases, with 11 bases between the two germline ends. The CDR3 consists of 13 residues. As DNA, the CDR3 is TGTGCCAGTAGTCCGAGGGGAGGCTATGGCTACACCTTC. Translation: CASSPRGGYGYTF.

The chain couples TRBV6-4 to TRBJ1-2, with TRBD1 identical over 8 bases. V gave up 3 bases and J gave up 5 bases; unmatched junction bases: 8. Germline V gene sequence: CDR1 MRHNA, CDR2 SNTAGT. The CDR3 spans 15 residues. CDR3 amino acids: CASSETTGALYGYTF. The CDR3 DNA reads TGTGCCAGCAGTGAAACGACAGGGGCCCTATATGGCTACACCTTC.

This chain uses TRBV24-1 with TRBJ1-2; a possible D gene is TRBD1 (5 bases). V lost 2 bases and J 5 bases, leaving 23 bases between the germline ends. The CDR3 is made up of 18 amino acids. Germline V lookup: CDR1 KGHDR, CDR2 SFDVKD. The chain's CDR3 is CATSDSAPGQGPGYGYTF. CDR3 nucleotide sequence: TGTGCCACCAGTGATTCGGCCCCAGGGCAAGGCCCAGGGTATGGCTACACCTTC.

The CDR3 reads CASTLGGQGGDTQYF. For the CDR3, the DNA is TGTGCCAGCACTCTAGGGGGACAGGGAGGGGATACGCAGTATTTT. This chain links TRBV2 with TRBJ2-3; 9 bases agree with TRBD1. The CDR3 is made up of 15 amino acids. From germline, CDR1 is SNHLY and CDR2 FYNNEI. Unmatched junction bases numbered 11, after V lost 7 bases and J lost 6 bases.

This chain joins TRBV10-3 and TRBJ1-6; D is uncertain. CDR1 ENHRY and CDR2 SYGVKD come from the germline V gene. The CDR3 totals 14 residues. Trimming left V 0 bases short and J 8 bases short, with 8 bases between. The CDR3 sequence: CAISESSRYSPLHF. Written as DNA, the CDR3 is TGTGCCATCAGTGAGTCGAGTCGATATTCACCCCTCCACTTT.

The chain employs TRBV12-3 or TRBV12-4 and TRBJ1-1; D ambiguous. Between the trimmed V and J ends, which lost 4 bases and 1 base, there was a span of 7 bases. This CDR3 is 13 amino acids long. The CDR3 sequence: CASSWTRNTEAFF. The DNA for the CDR3 is TGTGCCAGCAGTTGGACTCGGAACACTGAAGCTTTCTTT.

V gene TRBV6-6 combines with J gene TRBJ2-7; D remains unclear. V lost 5 bases to trimming and J lost 7 bases, with 18 bases between them. The germline CDR1 and CDR2 sequences are MNHNY and SVGAGI (reference sequence). The CDR3 contains 14 residues. The DNA of the CDR3 is TGTGCCAGCAGTACCCCTTGGGTGGTCGGGGAGCAGTACGTC. It is translated as CASSTPWVVGEQYV.

The CDR3, as DNA: TGCGCCAGCAGCTTGGTCGGTGGCACCGGGGAGCTGTTTTTT. It codes for CASSLVGGTGELFF. This chain uses TRBV5-1 with TRBJ2-2; D unresolved. Deletions cut 0 bases from V and 4 bases from J, with 7 bases between. The CDR3 runs to 14 residues. Looked up from germline, CDR1 is SGHRS and CDR2 is YFSETQ.

The chain employs TRBV29-1 and TRBJ2-5; D might be TRBD2 (6 bases). CDR3 length equals 13 residues. V lost 3 bases and J lost 5, with 13 bases in between. Germline V gene sequence: CDR1 SQVTM, CDR2 ANQGSEA. Here the CDR3 DNA reads TGCAGCGTTGATGCGGGGCTAGGGGAGACCCAGTACTTC. This sequence encodes CSVDAGLGETQYF.

V and J are TRBV6-1 and TRBJ1-4; TRBD1 agrees at 10 bases. Looked up from germline, CDR1 is MNHNS and CDR2 is SASEGT. The junction had 2 bases not matched to a gene; V was cut back by 1 base and J by 6 bases. The CDR3 runs 15 residues. In DNA, the CDR3 is TGTGCCAGCAGTGAAGGGGGGACAGGGGATGAAAAACTGTTTTTT. Translating it yields CASSEGGTGDEKLFF.

The genes are TRBV2 and TRBJ2-2, with TRBD2 as a possible D gene (6 bases). The length of the CDR3 is 12 residues. Germline CDR1 reads SNHLY; CDR2 reads FYNNEI. Between the trimmed V and J ends, which lost 7 bases and 5 bases, there was a span of 8 bases. The CDR3 nucleotides are TGTGCCAGCACAGGAGGGACCGGGGAGCTGTTTTTT. It is translated as CASTGGTGELFF.

The gene calls are TRBV5-1 and TRBJ2-1; 9 bases map to TRBD2. The CDR3 extends over 16 amino acids. Unmatched junction bases numbered 11, after V lost 4 bases and J lost 6 bases. In germline, CDR1 is SGHRS, CDR2 YFSETQ. For the CDR3, the DNA is TGCGCCAGCAGCCCTGACGCGGGCGGGGGGGGCAATGAGCAGTTCTTC. Protein: CASSPDAGGGGNEQFF.

This clone appeared once. The V gene is TRBV30, the J gene TRBJ2-7, with TRBD2 identical over 14 bases. J gave up 6 bases and V 3 bases, and 4 bases lay outside the gene matches. Germline V gene data show CDR1 as GTSNPN and CDR2 as SVGIG (reference sequence). CDR3 length: 14 residues. CDR3 loop: CAWSRLAGGSEQYF. The DNA for the CDR3 is TGTGCCTGGAGCCGACTAGCGGGGGGGAGCGAGCAGTACTTC. The full variable domain, with the rest looked up from reference TRBV30 and TRBJ2-7, is SQTIHQWPATLVQPVGSPLSLECTVEGTSNPNLYWYRQAAGRGLQLLFYSVGIGQISSEVPQNLSASRPQDRQFILSSKKLLLSDSGFYLCAWSRLAGGSEQYFGPGTRLTVT.

J is TRBJ2-2 and V is TRBV4-1; possible D gene TRBD1, 6 bases. CDR3 length equals 15 residues. Trimming pared 4 bases from V and 6 bases from J, leaving 15 bases between. Germline V gene sequence: CDR1 MGHRA, CDR2 YSYEKL. The CDR3 spells CASSPNTGWAGELFF. For the CDR3, the DNA is TGCGCCAGCAGCCCAAACACAGGGTGGGCCGGGGAGCTGTTTTTT.

The chain uses TRBV7-2 and TRBJ2-3; perhaps TRBD2 as D (8 bases). Trimming left V 5 bases short and J 4 bases short, with 16 bases between. This CDR3 has 15 amino acids. Germline CDR1 is SGHTA and CDR2 is FQGNSA. In DNA, the CDR3 is TGTGCCAGCAGCGTGGGACTAGGGGGCGCAGATACGCAGTATTTT. This translates into CASSVGLGGADTQYF.

The gene calls are TRBV20-1 and TRBJ2-3; 14 nucleotides match TRBD2. V shed 6 bases and J 0 bases; nucleotides not matched to a gene: 5. The CDR3 has 16 amino acids. Germline values: CDR1 DFQATT, CDR2 SNEGSKA (reference sequence). This CDR3 reads CSASGLAGGSTDTQYF. In nucleotides, the CDR3 is TGCAGTGCAAGTGGACTAGCGGGGGGCAGCACAGATACGCAGTATTTT.

In its sample, this clone was seen once. The chain joins TRBV24-1 to TRBJ2-3, with D tentatively TRBD2 (6 bases). V was shortened by 7 bases and J by 5 bases, with 6 bases between the two germline ends. The CDR3 contains 11 residues. The germline CDR1 and CDR2 sequences are KGHDR and SFDVKD. CDR3 protein: CATREGDTQYF. CDR3 in DNA: TGTGCCACCAGGGAGGGAGATACGCAGTATTTT.

The chain couples TRBV24-1 to TRBJ2-5; no clear D gene. Germline V lookup: CDR1 KGHDR, CDR2 SFDVKD. Between the trimmed V and J ends, which lost 2 bases and 2 bases, there was a span of 5 bases. The CDR3 sequence is 13 residues long. In DNA form, the CDR3 reads TGTGCCACCAGTGATTCGAGTCAAGAGACCCAGTACTTC. Translation gives CATSDSSQETQYF.

This clone was observed a single time. The CDR3 reads CASSHPAGPGVGKAFF. CDR3 DNA: TGTGCCAGCAGCCACCCCGCAGGGCCGGGCGTGGGTAAGGCTTTCTTT. The rearrangement uses TRBV14 and TRBJ1-1; D possibly corresponds to TRBD1 (5 bases). Per germline, CDR1 SGHDN and CDR2 FVKESK. The V and J ends lost 3 bases and 11 bases respectively, with 25 bases between them. The CDR3 runs to 16 residues. Full variable domain (remainder filled in from reference TRBV14 and TRBJ1-1): EAGVTQFPSHSVIEKGQTVTLRCDPISGHDNLYWYRRVMGKEIKFLLHFVKESKQDESGMPNNRFLAERTGGTYSTLKVQPAELEDSGVYFCASSHPAGPGVGKAFFGQGTRLTVV.

The V call is TRBV11-2, the J call TRBJ1-1; 11 bases map to TRBD1. Germline CDR1 is SGHAT and CDR2 is FQNNGV. After removal of 5 bases from V and 4 bases from J, the junction contained 12 bases not matched to a gene. This CDR3 contains 17 residues. The CDR3 nucleotides are TGTGCCAGCAGCCCTGGACAGGGGGCGCGGAAAGGCACTGAAGCTTTCTTT. Its protein product is CASSPGQGARKGTEAFF.

The chain combines TRBV11-3 with TRBJ2-3, with 11 bases aligning to TRBD2. With V trimmed by 1 base and J by 0 bases, 3 bases remained unmatched. CDR1 and CDR2 from the germline V gene are SGHNT and YENEEA. The CDR3 contains 17 residues. In DNA form, the CDR3 reads TGTGCCAGCAGCTTAGGGACTAGCGGGTTTAGCACAGATACGCAGTATTTT. This gives the protein CASSLGTSGFSTDTQYF.

This sequence joins TRBV6-6 and TRBJ1-1; the D is unclear. Trimming pared 8 bases from V and 4 bases from J, leaving 5 bases between. The CDR3 is made up of 10 amino acids. CDR1 MNHNY and CDR2 SVGAGI come from the germline V gene (reference sequence). This CDR3 reads CASSRTEAFF. CDR3 sequence (DNA): TGTGCCAGCTCCCGCACTGAAGCTTTCTTT.

V is TRBV4-2 and J is TRBJ2-1; 16 nucleotides line up with TRBD2. This CDR3 comprises 18 residues. V lost 5 bases to trimming and J lost 3 bases; unmatched junction nucleotides: 7. Germline-derived CDR1 and CDR2 are LGHNA and YNFKEQ. CDR3 bases: TGTGCCAGCAGCTCGGGACTAGCGGGGGGGCCGGTCTACAATGAGCAGTTCTTC. Residues: CASSSGLAGGPVYNEQFF.

A note on this clone: The same CDR3 can be traced to other DNA sequences in this sample. This chain connects TRBV7-8 to TRBJ1-6; maybe TRBD1 (6 bases). Per the germline V gene, CDR1 is SGHVS and CDR2 is FQNEAQ. This CDR3 is 14 amino acids long. The ends were cut back, 1 base at V and 7 bases at J, with 8 bases in the middle. CDR3 region: CASSLDRDNSPLHF. The CDR3 nucleotides are TGTGCCAGCAGCTTAGACAGGGACAATTCACCCCTCCACTTT.

The CDR3 nucleotides are TGTGCCAGCAGTAAAGGGGACACCAGCTCTGGAAACACCATATATTTT. Translation: CASSKGDTSSGNTIYF. The gene calls are TRBV5-4 and TRBJ1-3; tentative D call: TRBD1 (6 bases). CDR1 SGHNT and CDR2 YYREEE come from the germline V gene (reference sequence). There are 16 residues in the CDR3. Trimming took off 5 bases at V and 0 bases at J, with 15 bases between the two ends.

The chain combines TRBV14 with TRBJ2-5; a possible D gene is TRBD1 (6 bases). The CDR3 has 16 residues. Germline-derived CDR1 and CDR2 are SGHDN and FVKESK. Deletions cut 1 base from V and 5 bases from J, with 17 bases between. The CDR3 here is CASSQVTGPGGETQYF. DNA for the CDR3: TGTGCCAGCAGCCAAGTAACAGGGCCGGGTGGGGAGACCCAGTACTTC.

CDR3 protein: CASSLGVGASTEAFF. The CDR3, as DNA: TGTGCCAGCAGCTTAGGGGTTGGGGCGAGCACTGAAGCTTTCTTT. The chain joins TRBV11-2 to TRBJ1-1; TRBD1 is a possible D gene (5 bases). Trimming stripped 1 base from V and 4 bases from J, with 13 bases between. The germline CDR1 and CDR2 sequences are SGHAT and FQNNGV. This CDR3 contains 15 residues. Drawing the rest from reference TRBV11-2 and TRBJ1-1, the complete variable domain is EAGVAQSPRYKIIEKRQSVAFWCNPISGHATLYWYQQILGQGPKLLIQFQNNGVVDDSQLPKDRFSAERLKGVDSTLKIQPAKLEDSAVYLCASSLGVGASTEAFFGQGTRLTVV.

This chain joins TRBV2 and TRBJ2-5; D perhaps matches TRBD2 (6 bases). Germline V lookup: CDR1 SNHLY, CDR2 FYNNEI. There are 15 residues in the CDR3. V shed 5 bases and J shed 3 bases, with 16 bases lying between them. DNA for the CDR3: TGTGCCAGCAGTCCCGGCGAGCGGGTGGAAGAGACCCAGTACTTC. Amino acids: CASSPGERVEETQYF.

The V call is TRBV9, the J call TRBJ2-5; the D is unclear. Deletions cut 1 base from V and 5 bases from J, with 15 bases between. This CDR3 has 15 amino acids. Germline V CDR1 and CDR2: SGDLS, YYNGEE. In DNA, the CDR3 is TGTGCCAGCAGCGTAATGGCGGCCTCCACCGAGACCCAGTACTTC. Translating gives CASSVMAASTETQYF.